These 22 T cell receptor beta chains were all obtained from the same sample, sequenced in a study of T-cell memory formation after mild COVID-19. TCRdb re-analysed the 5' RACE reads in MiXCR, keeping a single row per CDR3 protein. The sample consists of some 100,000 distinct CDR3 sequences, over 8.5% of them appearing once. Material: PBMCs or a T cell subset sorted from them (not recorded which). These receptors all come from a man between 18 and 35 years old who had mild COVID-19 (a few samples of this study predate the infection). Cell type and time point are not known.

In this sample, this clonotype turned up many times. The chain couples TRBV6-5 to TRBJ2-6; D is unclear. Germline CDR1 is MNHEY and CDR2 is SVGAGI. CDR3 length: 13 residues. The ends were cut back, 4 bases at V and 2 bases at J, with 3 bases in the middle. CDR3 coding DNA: TGTGCCAGCAGTTTAACTGGGGCCAACGTCCTGACTTTC. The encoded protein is CASSLTGANVLTF.

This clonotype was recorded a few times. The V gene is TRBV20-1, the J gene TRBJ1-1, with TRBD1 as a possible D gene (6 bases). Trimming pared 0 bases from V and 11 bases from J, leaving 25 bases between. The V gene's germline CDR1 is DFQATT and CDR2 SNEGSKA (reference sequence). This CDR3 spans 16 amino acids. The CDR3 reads CSARELGAGGDLWAFF. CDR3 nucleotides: TGCAGTGCTAGAGAACTGGGGGCAGGAGGCGATTTGTGGGCTTTCTTT.

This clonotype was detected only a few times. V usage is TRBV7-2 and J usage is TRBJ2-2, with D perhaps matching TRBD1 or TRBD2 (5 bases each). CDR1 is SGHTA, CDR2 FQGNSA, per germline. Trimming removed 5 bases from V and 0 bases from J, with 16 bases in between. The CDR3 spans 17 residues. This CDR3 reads CASSHRTDSPNTGELFF. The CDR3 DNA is TGTGCCAGCAGCCATCGGACTGACAGCCCGAACACCGGGGAGCTGTTTTTT.

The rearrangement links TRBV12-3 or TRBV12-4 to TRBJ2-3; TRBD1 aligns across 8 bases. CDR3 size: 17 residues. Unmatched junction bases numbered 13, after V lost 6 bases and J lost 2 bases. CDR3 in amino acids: CASSPGLGQAYTDTQYF. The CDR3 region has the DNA TGTGCCAGCAGCCCCGGGTTGGGACAGGCCTACACAGATACGCAGTATTTT.

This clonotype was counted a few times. The CDR3 DNA is TGTGCCAGCAGCCCCCGGACAGGGGCATACTATGGCTACACCTTC. Protein: CASSPRTGAYYGYTF. This chain joins TRBV7-9 and TRBJ1-2; 9 nucleotides line up with TRBD1. Trimming at V came to 5 bases and at J to 3 bases, leaving 7 bases not matched to a gene. Germline lookup yields CDR1 SEHNR and CDR2 FQNEAQ (reference sequence). This CDR3 region has 15 residues. Complete variable domain (other parts from reference TRBV7-9 and TRBJ1-2): DTGVSQNPRHKITKRGQNVTFRCDPISEHNRLYWYRQTLGQGPEFLTYFQNEAQLEKSRLLSDRFSAERPKGSFSTLEIQRTEQGDSAMYLCASSPRTGAYYGYTFGSGTRLTVV.

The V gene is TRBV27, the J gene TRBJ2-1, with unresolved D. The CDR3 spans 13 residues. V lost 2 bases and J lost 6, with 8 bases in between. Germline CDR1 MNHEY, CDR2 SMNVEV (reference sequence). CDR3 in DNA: TGTGCCAGCAGTTTACTGATTGGCAATGAGCAGTTCTTC. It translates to CASSLLIGNEQFF.

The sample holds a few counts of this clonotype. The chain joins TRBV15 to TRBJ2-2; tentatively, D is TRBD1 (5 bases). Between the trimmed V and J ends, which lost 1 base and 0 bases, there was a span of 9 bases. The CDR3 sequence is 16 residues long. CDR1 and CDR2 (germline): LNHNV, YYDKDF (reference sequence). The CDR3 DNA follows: TGTGCCACCAGCAGAGTAGACAGCCCGAACACCGGGGAGCTGTTTTTT. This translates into CATSRVDSPNTGELFF.

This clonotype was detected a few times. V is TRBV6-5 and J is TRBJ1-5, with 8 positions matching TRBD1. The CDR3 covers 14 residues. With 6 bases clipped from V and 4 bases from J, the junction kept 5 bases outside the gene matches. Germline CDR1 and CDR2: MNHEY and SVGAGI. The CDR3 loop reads CASSPWTGNQPQHF. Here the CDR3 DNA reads TGTGCCAGCAGCCCATGGACAGGGAATCAGCCCCAGCATTTT.

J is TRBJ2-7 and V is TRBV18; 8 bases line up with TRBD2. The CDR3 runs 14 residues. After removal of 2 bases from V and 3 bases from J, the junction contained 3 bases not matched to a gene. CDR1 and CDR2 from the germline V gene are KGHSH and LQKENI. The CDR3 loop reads CASSPSGGYYEQYV. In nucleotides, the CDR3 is TGTGCCAGCTCACCATCGGGGGGGTACTACGAGCAGTACGTC.

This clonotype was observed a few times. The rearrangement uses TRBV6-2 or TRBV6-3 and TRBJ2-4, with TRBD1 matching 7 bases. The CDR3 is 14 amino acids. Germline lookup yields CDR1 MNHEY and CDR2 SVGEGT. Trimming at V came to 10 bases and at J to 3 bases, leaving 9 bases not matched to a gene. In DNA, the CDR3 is TGTGCCACCGGACAGGCGTACGGCAAAAACATTCAGTACTTC. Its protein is CATGQAYGKNIQYF.

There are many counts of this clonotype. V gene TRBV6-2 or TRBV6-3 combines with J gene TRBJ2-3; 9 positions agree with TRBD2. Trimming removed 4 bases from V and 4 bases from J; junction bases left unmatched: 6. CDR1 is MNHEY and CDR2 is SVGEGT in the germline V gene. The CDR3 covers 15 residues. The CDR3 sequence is CASSSQRGAPDTQYF. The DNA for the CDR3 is TGTGCCAGCAGTTCACAGCGGGGGGCCCCAGATACGCAGTATTTT.

In DNA form, the CDR3 reads TGTGCCAGCAGTCCCGGACAGGTTCTACAAGAGACCCAGTACTTC. Its translation is CASSPGQVLQETQYF. V and J are TRBV6-5 and TRBJ2-5, with 7 bases matching TRBD1. Germline V gene data show CDR1 as MNHEY and CDR2 as SVGAGI. Trimming cost V 5 bases and J 2 bases; bases outside gene matches: 8. The CDR3 is made up of 15 amino acids.

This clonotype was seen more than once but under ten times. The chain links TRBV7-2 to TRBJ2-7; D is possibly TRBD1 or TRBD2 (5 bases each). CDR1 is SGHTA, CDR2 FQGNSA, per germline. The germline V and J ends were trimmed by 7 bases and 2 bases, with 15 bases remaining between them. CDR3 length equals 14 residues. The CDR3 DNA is TGTGCCAGCACGTGGGGGACGGGACCCTACGAGCAGTACTTC. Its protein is CASTWGTGPYEQYF. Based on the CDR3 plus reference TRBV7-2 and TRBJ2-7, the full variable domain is GAGVSQSPSNKVTEKGKDVELRCDPISGHTALYWYRQSLGQGLEFLIYFQGNSAPDKSGLPSDRFSAERTGGSVSTLTIQRTQQEDSAVYLCASTWGTGPYEQYFGPGTRLTVT.

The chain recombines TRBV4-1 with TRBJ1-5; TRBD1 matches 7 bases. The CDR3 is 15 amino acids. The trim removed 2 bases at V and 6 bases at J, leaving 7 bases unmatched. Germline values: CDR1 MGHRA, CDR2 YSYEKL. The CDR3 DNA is TGCGCCAGCAGCCAAACAGGGGACCAGAGTCAGCCCCAGCATTTT. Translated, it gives CASSQTGDQSQPQHF.

As DNA, the CDR3 is TGTGCCAGCAGTTTCGGCCCTGCCTACGAGCAGTACTTC. Translating gives CASSFGPAYEQYF. The rearrangement links TRBV27 to TRBJ2-7; D unclear. V dropped 3 bases and J dropped 2 bases, with 8 bases sitting between them. Germline lookup yields CDR1 MNHEY and CDR2 SMNVEV (reference sequence). This CDR3 has 13 amino acids.

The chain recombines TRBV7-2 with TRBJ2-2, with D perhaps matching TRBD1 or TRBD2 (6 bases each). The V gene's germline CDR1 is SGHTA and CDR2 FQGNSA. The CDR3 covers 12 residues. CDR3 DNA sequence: TGTGGGGGGGCACTACTCCCCGGGGAGCTGTTTTTT. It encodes CGGALLPGELFF.

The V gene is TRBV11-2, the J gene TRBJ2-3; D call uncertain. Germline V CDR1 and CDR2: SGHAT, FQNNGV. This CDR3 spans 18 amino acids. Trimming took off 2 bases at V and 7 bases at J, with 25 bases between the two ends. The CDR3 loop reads CASSLYFGLSESRNTQYF. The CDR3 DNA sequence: TGTGCCAGCAGCTTATATTTTGGGCTCTCGGAGTCTCGGAATACGCAGTATTTT.

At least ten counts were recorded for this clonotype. The DNA of the CDR3 is TGTGCCAGCAGCCTACAGGGGGCGGATGAGCAGTTCTTC. It specifies CASSLQGADEQFF. The rearrangement links TRBV7-9 to TRBJ2-1; TRBD1 aligns across 9 bases. V was clipped by 5 bases and J by 8 bases; unmatched bases: 4. The CDR3 contains 13 residues. Germline CDR1 and CDR2: SEHNR and FQNEAQ (reference sequence).

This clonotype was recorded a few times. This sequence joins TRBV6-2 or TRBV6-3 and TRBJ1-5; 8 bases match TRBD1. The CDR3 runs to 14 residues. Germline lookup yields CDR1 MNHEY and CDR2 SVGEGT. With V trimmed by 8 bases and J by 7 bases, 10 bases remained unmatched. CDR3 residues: CASSLGQGGQPQHF. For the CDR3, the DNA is TGTGCCAGCTCCCTAGGACAGGGCGGACAGCCCCAGCATTTT.

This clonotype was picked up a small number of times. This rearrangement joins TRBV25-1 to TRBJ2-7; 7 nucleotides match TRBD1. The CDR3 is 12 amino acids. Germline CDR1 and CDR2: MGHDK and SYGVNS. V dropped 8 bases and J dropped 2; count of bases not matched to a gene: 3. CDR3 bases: TGTGCCAGCGGGGACAGAACCTACGAGCAGTACTTC. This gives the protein CASGDRTYEQYF.

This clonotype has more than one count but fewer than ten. The DNA for the CDR3 is TGTGCCACCCGGACTAGCGGGGGTGATGAGCAGTTCTTC. It yields the protein CATRTSGGDEQFF. V is TRBV11-2 and J is TRBJ2-1; 13 positions match TRBD2. The germline V gene encodes CDR1 SGHAT and CDR2 FQNNGV. The junction had 5 bases not matched to a gene; V was cut back by 10 bases and J by 8 bases. CDR3 length: 13 residues.

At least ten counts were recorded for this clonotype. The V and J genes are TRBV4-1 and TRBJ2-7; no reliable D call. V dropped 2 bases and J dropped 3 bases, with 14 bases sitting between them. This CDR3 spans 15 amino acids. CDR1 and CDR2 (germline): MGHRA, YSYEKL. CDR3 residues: CASSQQAQTYYEQYF. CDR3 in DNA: TGCGCCAGCAGCCAACAGGCCCAGACATACTACGAGCAGTACTTC.